This record covers a single T cell receptor (beta chain). The data belong to a study of blood T cell repertoires in COVID-19. Study-wide background: Nucleic acid was either cDNA or gDNA, and it came from T cells, B-cell-depleted T cells, or PBMCs.

The table came from immunoSEQ multiplex PCR; TCRdb's copy has only in-frame clones and leaves some out. The sample holds 210,000 or so clones; about 90% are singletons and the top ten take 12%. The length of the CDR3 is 20 residues. Germline CDR1 reads LGHDT; CDR2 reads YNNKEL (reference sequence). The ends were cut back, 3 bases at V and 0 bases at J, with 21 bases in the middle. The TCR sequence derives from a woman younger than 35 who had recovered from COVID-19. The rearrangement uses TRBV3-1 (or the pseudogene TRBV3-2) and TRBJ2-6; D is perhaps TRBD1 (6 bases). Material for sequencing was peripheral blood. CDR3: CASSQKVIATGNSGANVLTF. For the CDR3, the DNA is TGTGCCAGCAGCCAGAAAGTTATAGCGACAGGTAACTCTGGGGCCAACGTCCTGACTTTC.